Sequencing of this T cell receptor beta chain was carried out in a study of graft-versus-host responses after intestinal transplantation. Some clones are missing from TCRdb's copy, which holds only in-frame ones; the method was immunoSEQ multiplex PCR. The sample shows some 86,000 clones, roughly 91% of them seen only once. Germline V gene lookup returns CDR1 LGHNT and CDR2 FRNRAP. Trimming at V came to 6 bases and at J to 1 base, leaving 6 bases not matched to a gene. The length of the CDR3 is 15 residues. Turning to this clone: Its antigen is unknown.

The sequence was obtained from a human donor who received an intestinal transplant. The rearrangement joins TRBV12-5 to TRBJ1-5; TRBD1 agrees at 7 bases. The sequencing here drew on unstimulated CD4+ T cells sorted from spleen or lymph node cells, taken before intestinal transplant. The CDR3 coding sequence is TGTGCTAGTGGACGCGAGACAGGGAGCAATCAGCCCCAGCATTTT. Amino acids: CASGRETGSNQPQHF.